This T cell receptor beta chain is drawn from a study of beta chain features in type 1 diabetes. Points from the study as a whole: Patients' naive, central memory and regulatory TCRB repertoires appeared more alike than those of healthy donors.

Germline loops: CDR1 SEHNR, CDR2 FQNEAQ (reference sequence). J gave up 5 bases and V 4 bases, and 13 bases lay outside the gene matches. This CDR3 is built from 16 residues. This clone has more than one count but fewer than ten. The antigen is not known. Expressed TCRB transcripts were sequenced after all isolated RNA was converted to cDNA. Naive, central memory and regulatory T cell samples came to a mean of approximately 4 million reads. Method: immunoSEQ multiplex PCR; TCRdb's copy keeps in-frame clones and lacks some. The sample lists some 150,000 clones; about 51% were seen once. Sequencing used Tregs from blood. The clonotype comes from a man in his late teens or twenties in good health. This chain uses TRBV7-9 with TRBJ2-5; 7 positions match TRBD2. CDR3 amino acids: CASSSPGGLVWETQYF. The CDR3 DNA follows: TGTGCCAGCAGCTCCCCAGGAGGACTAGTGTGGGAGACCCAGTACTTC.